A single sample gave rise to the 21 T cell receptor beta chains below, sequenced in a study of untreated major depressive disorder. This table comes from immunoSEQ multiplex PCR, and its TCRdb copy is limited to in-frame clones, with some not included. The sample lists roughly 13,000 clones, 90% to 95% occurring once. Study outcomes and limitations: CD4+ T cells from depressed patients used TRBV05-01 (Vbeta 5.1) more often than controls.

Antigens for these TCRs are unknown. Material: CD4+ T cells from PBMCs. These receptors came from a woman aged 25 to 39 with major depressive disorder.

The rearrangement uses TRBV5-1 and TRBJ2-7, with TRBD1 matching 8 bases. CDR1 SGHRS and CDR2 YFSETQ come from the germline V gene. CDR3 size: 16 residues. The V and J ends lost 3 bases and 6 bases, in that order; junction bases with no gene match: 14. CDR3 protein: CASSSTVRTGSSEQYF. As DNA, the CDR3 is TGCGCCAGCAGCTCCACCGTCAGGACAGGGTCGTCCGAGCAGTACTTC.

V gene TRBV5-1 combines with J gene TRBJ2-2, with D hard to call. Deletions cut 0 bases from V and 0 bases from J, with 6 bases between. The CDR3 contains 15 residues. Germline values: CDR1 SGHRS, CDR2 YFSETQ. CDR3 nucleotides: TGCGCCAGCAGCTTGGAAGGACCGAACACCGGGGAGCTGTTTTTT. It codes for CASSLEGPNTGELFF.

The chain has TRBV19 and TRBJ2-7; 10 positions match TRBD1. Germline assignment: CDR1 LNHDA and CDR2 SQIVND (reference sequence). The CDR3 length is 15 residues. Trimming took 7 bases from V and 5 from J; bases not matched to a gene: 11. The CDR3 reads CASTQPGQGIDEQYF. The DNA for the CDR3 is TGTGCCAGTACACAGCCGGGACAGGGGATCGACGAGCAGTACTTC.

The J gene is TRBJ2-3, the V gene TRBV15, with 10 nucleotides matching TRBD1. J was trimmed by 3 bases and V by 5 bases; bases with no gene match: 17. The CDR3 covers 19 residues. The germline CDR1 and CDR2 sequences are LNHNV and YYDKDF (reference sequence). The CDR3 region is CATSAERTGGVRKTDTQYF. The CDR3 DNA follows: TGTGCCACCAGCGCCGAACGGACAGGGGGTGTGAGGAAGACAGATACGCAGTATTTT.

The chain has TRBV11-2 and TRBJ2-7; TRBD2 agrees at 14 bases. Trimming cost V 4 bases and J 4 bases; bases outside gene matches: 3. Germline CDR1 reads SGHAT; CDR2 reads FQNNGV. The CDR3 has 15 amino acids. CDR3 loop: CASSSGTSGSYEQYF. The CDR3 region has the DNA TGTGCCAGCAGCTCCGGGACTAGCGGGAGTTACGAGCAGTACTTC.

The V call is TRBV7-3, the J call TRBJ1-1; D gene ambiguous. V shed 0 bases and J shed 1 base, with 6 bases lying between them. Germline CDR1 and CDR2: SGHTA and FQGTGA. The CDR3 loop spans 14 amino acids. Here the CDR3 reads CASSLTSGNTEAFF. The CDR3 DNA reads TGTGCCAGCAGCTTAACGTCGGGGAACACTGAAGCTTTCTTT.

This clone has a single count. The chain has TRBV5-6 and TRBJ1-2; no clear D. V dropped 0 bases and J dropped 5 bases, with 23 bases sitting between them. From germline, CDR1 is SGHDT and CDR2 YYEEEE. This CDR3 is 18 amino acids long. The CDR3, as DNA: TGTGCCAGCAGCTTGGTCGAGGTCATGGCAGGTCTCCCATATGGCTACACCTTC. Its protein is CASSLVEVMAGLPYGYTF. The variable domain in full, with the rest retrieved from reference TRBV5-6 and TRBJ1-2, is DAGVTQSPTHLIKTRGQQVTLRCSPKSGHDTVSWYQQALGQGPQFIFQYYEEEERQRGNFPDRFSGHQFPNYSSELNVNALLLGDSALYLCASSLVEVMAGLPYGYTFGSGTRLTVV.

The chain couples TRBV6-5 to TRBJ1-1, with a possible D match to TRBD1 (6 bases). The germline V gene encodes CDR1 MNHEY and CDR2 SVGAGI. The CDR3 sequence is 13 residues long. Trimming cost V 6 bases and J 5 bases, with 13 bases left between them. The CDR3 DNA is TGTGCCAGCAGCCCAGGGGTTCTAACTGAAGCTTTCTTT. Translating it yields CASSPGVLTEAFF.

The gene calls are TRBV30 and TRBJ1-2; D unresolved. This CDR3 region has 13 residues. Germline-derived CDR1 and CDR2 are GTSNPN and SVGIG (reference sequence). The V and J ends lost 0 bases and 4 bases respectively, with 9 bases between them. The CDR3 reads CAWSVVISYGYTF. In DNA, the CDR3 is TGTGCCTGGAGTGTAGTTATCTCCTATGGCTACACCTTC.

V is TRBV19 and J is TRBJ1-1, with D possibly matching TRBD1 (5 bases). The CDR3 runs to 13 residues. V lost 7 bases and J 9 bases, leaving 18 bases between the germline ends. CDR1 and CDR2 (germline): LNHDA, SQIVND (reference sequence). CDR3 coding DNA: TGTGCCAGTAAGGAGGCAGGGACGATCCAAGCTTTCTTT. As protein: CASKEAGTIQAFF.

V and J are TRBV19 and TRBJ1-2; D perhaps matches TRBD1 (6 bases). Germline assignment: CDR1 LNHDA and CDR2 SQIVND (reference sequence). The CDR3 length is 14 residues. With 8 bases removed from V and 5 bases from J, the gap between germline ends came to 18 bases. The CDR3 spells CASARRGPKYGYTF. CDR3 bases: TGTGCCAGTGCCCGGCGGGGGCCGAAGTATGGCTACACCTTC.

The chain has TRBV6-1 and TRBJ2-5, with D possibly matching TRBD2 (6 bases). Germline assignment: CDR1 MNHNS and CDR2 SASEGT. Between the trimmed V and J ends, which lost 6 bases and 5 bases, there was a span of 19 bases. CDR3 length: 15 amino acids. CDR3 amino acids: CASSDSPAGRETQYF. The CDR3, as DNA: TGTGCCAGCAGCGACTCCCCTGCGGGAAGGGAGACCCAGTACTTC.

The chain joins TRBV6-5 to TRBJ1-5; D is unresolved. Trimming left V 6 bases short and J 5 bases short, with 14 bases between. The CDR3 totals 14 residues. From germline, CDR1 is MNHEY and CDR2 SVGAGI. The CDR3 region has the DNA TGTGCCAGCAGGAACCTGGACGGGCATCAGCCCCAGCATTTT. Protein product: CASRNLDGHQPQHF.

The genes are TRBV4-2 and TRBJ1-1; D call uncertain. This CDR3 region has 16 residues. The germline V gene encodes CDR1 LGHNA and CDR2 YNFKEQ. The V end was cut by 1 base, the J end by 2 bases, with 14 bases between. CDR3 region: CASSQGPRTVNTEAFF. In nucleotides, the CDR3 is TGTGCCAGCAGCCAAGGCCCACGGACGGTTAACACTGAAGCTTTCTTT.

This rearrangement joins TRBV19 to TRBJ2-3; 10 bases match TRBD1. The V segment lost 4 bases and the J segment 4 bases; nucleotides outside the gene matches: 5. Germline lookup yields CDR1 LNHDA and CDR2 SQIVND (reference sequence). This CDR3 comprises 15 residues. The CDR3 nucleotides are TGTGCCAGTAGTAGGGGGACAGGGGCTTCAGATACGCAGTATTTT. It specifies CASSRGTGASDTQYF.

This clone occurred once. The V and J genes are TRBV6-5 and TRBJ1-1, with D possibly matching TRBD1 (6 bases). Germline CDR1 and CDR2: MNHEY and SVGAGI. The V end was cut by 10 bases, the J end by 10 bases, with 16 bases between. This CDR3 has 11 amino acids. The CDR3 protein is CATWGGAGAFF. CDR3 nucleotides: TGTGCCACGTGGGGGGGCGCGGGAGCTTTCTTT.

The CDR3 nucleotides read TGCAGCACCCGAGACCTTTTGGGGACAGATACGCAGTATTTT. Protein product: CSTRDLLGTDTQYF. The chain is built from TRBV29-1 and TRBJ2-3; D unclear. Trimming left V 8 bases short and J 3 bases short, with 18 bases between. CDR1 is SQVTM, CDR2 ANQGSEA, per germline. The CDR3 has 14 residues.

This chain links TRBV7-8 with TRBJ1-2; no clear D. Trimming removed 1 base at V and 4 bases at J, with 7 bases between. Looked up from germline, CDR1 is SGHVS and CDR2 is FQNEAQ. This CDR3 has 13 residues. In DNA, the CDR3 is TGTGCCAGCAGCTTAGAGGGTGGCTATGGCTACACCTTC. Translated: CASSLEGGYGYTF.

The rearrangement links TRBV13 to TRBJ1-4; D not certain. The germline V and J ends were trimmed by 2 bases and 0 bases, with 16 bases remaining between them. Germline V gene lookup returns CDR1 PRHDT and CDR2 FYEKMQ (reference sequence). The CDR3 has 18 amino acids. The CDR3 DNA reads TGTGCCAGCAGCTTAAGGCCGAAGGTCCTGCCAACTAATGAAAAACTGTTTTTT. This sequence encodes CASSLRPKVLPTNEKLFF.

This chain joins TRBV10-3 and TRBJ1-2; possibly TRBD1 for D (6 bases). The length of the CDR3 is 15 residues. With 6 bases removed from V and 0 bases from J, the gap between germline ends came to 14 bases. Per germline, CDR1 ENHRY and CDR2 SYGVKD. DNA of the CDR3: TGTGCCATCAGGGGGCATGGGACATCTAACTATGGCTACACCTTC. Protein: CAIRGHGTSNYGYTF.

This clone was counted a few times. The chain couples TRBV29-1 to TRBJ1-2, with D hard to call. Germline CDR1 is SQVTM and CDR2 is ANQGSEA. Trimming cost V 7 bases and J 7 bases, with 4 bases left between them. There are 8 residues in the CDR3. CDR3 bases: TGCAGCGCTGGTGGCTACACCTTC. Its protein product is CSAGGYTF.